Included here is one T cell receptor beta chain sequence, with context. Its cognate antigen is unknown. Regarding time point: baseline, week 1 (first vaccination visit). The treatment here: pre-vaccination baseline after standard-of-care therapy. TCRdb's table, derived via immunoSEQ multiplex PCR, lists solely in-frame clones and lacks some. The sample records tens of thousands of clones, almost 85% being singletons. The data are from a study of a mutant IDH1 vaccine in newly diagnosed glioma. Study in general: Treated individuals were around 60% male and around 38% female, averaging 40.4 years of age. Patients got radiotherapy, temozolomide, or both beforehand, and most got both.

Regarding the study as a whole: Immune responses induced by vaccination arose in 93.3% of the patients.

V trimming: 3 bases; J trimming: 0 bases; junction bases outside the gene matches: 1. Germline V CDR1 and CDR2: MNHEY, SMNVEV (reference sequence). This CDR3 is 16 amino acids long. This chain joins TRBV27 and TRBJ2-2, with 10 bases fitting TRBD2. The receptor comes from a young man with glioma. Sequenced here: PBMCs, sampled from a glioma patient treated with radiotherapy, temozolomide or both. The CDR3 here is CASSFGLAANTGELFF. The DNA of the CDR3 is TGTGCCAGCAGTTTCGGACTAGCGGCGAACACCGGGGAGCTGTTTTTT.